This is a list of T cell receptor beta chains from one sample in a study of brain T cells in children with intractable seizures. The protocol was immunoSEQ multiplex PCR, while the TCRdb copy is restricted to in-frame clones and leaves out a portion. The sample shows 75,000 to 80,000 clones, about 93% of them seen only once. The material sequenced was peripheral blood, taken at surgery. These receptor sequences come from a boy younger than two with tuberous sclerosis and intractable seizures. Both conserved end residues are part of each CDR3. Each record gives: J gene, V gene, D gene, CDR3 length, clone size, CDR3 protein, CDR3 DNA. D genes are given only for firm matches. Only part of the rows carry a size: once, few, many, or a class if the clone is expanded.

j_call: TRBJ2-1; v_call: TRBV27; d_call: NA; cdr3_length: 15; clone_size: NA; cdr3_aa: CASSLYPGSYNEQFF; cdr3_nt: TGTGCCAGCAGTTTATATCCCGGCTCCTACAATGAGCAGTTCTTC
j_call: TRBJ2-7; v_call: TRBV9; d_call: TRBD2; cdr3_length: 14; clone_size: NA; cdr3_aa: CASSVLAGSYEQYF; cdr3_nt: TGTGCCAGCAGCGTACTAGCGGGGTCCTACGAGCAGTACTTC
j_call: TRBJ2-7; v_call: TRBV7-2; d_call: NA; cdr3_length: 16; clone_size: once; cdr3_aa: CASSLPSGKSSYEQYF; cdr3_nt: TGTGCCAGCAGCCTTCCCAGCGGTAAAAGCTCCTACGAGCAGTACTTC
j_call: TRBJ1-2; v_call: TRBV6-6; d_call: NA; cdr3_length: 18; clone_size: NA; cdr3_aa: CASSPSSTTAVLGYGYTF; cdr3_nt: TGTGCCAGCAGTCCCTCATCCACGACAGCTGTCTTAGGGTATGGCTACACCTTC
j_call: TRBJ1-2; v_call: TRBV5-1; d_call: TRBD1; cdr3_length: 14; clone_size: NA; cdr3_aa: CASSLGQGSHGYTF; cdr3_nt: TGCGCCAGCAGCTTAGGACAGGGATCTCATGGCTACACCTTC
j_call: TRBJ1-6; v_call: TRBV5-4; d_call: NA; cdr3_length: 12; clone_size: NA; cdr3_aa: CASGRDNSPLHF; cdr3_nt: TGTGCCAGCGGTCGGGATAATTCACCCCTCCACTTT
j_call: TRBJ2-2; v_call: TRBV15; d_call: NA; cdr3_length: 14; clone_size: few; cdr3_aa: CATSRRENTGELFF; cdr3_nt: TGTGCCACCAGCAGGCGGGAAAACACCGGGGAGCTGTTTTTT
j_call: TRBJ1-2; v_call: TRBV7-9; d_call: NA; cdr3_length: 14; clone_size: NA; cdr3_aa: CASSLSPANYGYTF; cdr3_nt: TGTGCCAGCAGCTTATCTCCGGCTAACTATGGCTACACCTTC
j_call: TRBJ1-4; v_call: TRBV30; d_call: NA; cdr3_length: 11; clone_size: NA; cdr3_aa: CAWSFGEKLFF; cdr3_nt: TGTGCCTGGAGTTTCGGAGAAAAACTGTTTTTT
j_call: TRBJ1-3; v_call: TRBV5-1; d_call: NA; cdr3_length: 16; clone_size: NA; cdr3_aa: CASSLGPTGSGNTIYF; cdr3_nt: TGCGCCAGCAGCTTGGGGCCGACAGGCTCTGGAAACACCATATATTTT
j_call: TRBJ2-1; v_call: TRBV7-9; d_call: NA; cdr3_length: 14; clone_size: NA; cdr3_aa: CASSFEGKGNEQFF; cdr3_nt: TGTGCCAGCAGCTTCGAGGGGAAGGGGAATGAGCAGTTCTTC
j_call: TRBJ1-1; v_call: TRBV12-3/TRBV12-4; d_call: NA; cdr3_length: 12; clone_size: NA; cdr3_aa: CASSPGATEAFF; cdr3_nt: TGTGCCAGCAGCCCCGGAGCCACTGAAGCTTTCTTT
j_call: TRBJ2-7; v_call: TRBV5-1; d_call: TRBD1; cdr3_length: 16; clone_size: NA; cdr3_aa: CASSSGAGTGRREQYF; cdr3_nt: TGCGCCAGCAGCTCTGGAGCCGGGACAGGGAGGAGGGAGCAGTACTTC
j_call: TRBJ1-1; v_call: TRBV3-1/TRBV3-2; d_call: NA; cdr3_length: 13; clone_size: NA; cdr3_aa: CASRFAANTEAFF; cdr3_nt: TGTGCCAGCAGGTTCGCAGCGAACACTGAAGCTTTCTTT
j_call: TRBJ1-6; v_call: TRBV14; d_call: NA; cdr3_length: 15; clone_size: NA; cdr3_aa: CASSQRQGYNSPLHF; cdr3_nt: TGTGCCAGCAGCCAACGGCAGGGCTATAATTCACCCCTCCACTTT
j_call: TRBJ1-5; v_call: TRBV23-1; d_call: TRBD1; cdr3_length: 15; clone_size: NA; cdr3_aa: CASSQTGQGGQPQHF; cdr3_nt: TGCGCCAGCAGTCAAACCGGACAGGGGGGACAGCCCCAGCATTTT
j_call: TRBJ2-1; v_call: TRBV27; d_call: NA; cdr3_length: 12; clone_size: NA; cdr3_aa: CASSSRGNEQFF; cdr3_nt: TGTGCCAGCAGTTCTAGGGGCAATGAGCAGTTCTTC
j_call: TRBJ1-1; v_call: TRBV2; d_call: NA; cdr3_length: 13; clone_size: few; cdr3_aa: CASAERWDTEAFF; cdr3_nt: TGTGCCAGCGCAGAAAGGTGGGACACTGAAGCTTTCTTT
j_call: TRBJ2-1; v_call: TRBV6-1; d_call: NA; cdr3_length: 14; clone_size: NA; cdr3_aa: CASSEALEFARQFF; cdr3_nt: TGTGCCAGCAGTGAAGCGCTGGAATTCGCAAGGCAGTTCTTC
j_call: TRBJ2-3; v_call: TRBV6-5; d_call: NA; cdr3_length: 13; clone_size: NA; cdr3_aa: CASSRPPADTQYF; cdr3_nt: TGTGCCAGCAGCCGACCTCCGGCAGATACGCAGTATTTT
j_call: TRBJ1-1; v_call: TRBV20-1; d_call: NA; cdr3_length: 11; clone_size: once; cdr3_aa: CSARAFTEAFF; cdr3_nt: TGCAGTGCTAGGGCCTTCACTGAAGCTTTCTTT
j_call: TRBJ1-3; v_call: TRBV15; d_call: NA; cdr3_length: 14; clone_size: NA; cdr3_aa: CATSRDRTGNTIYF; cdr3_nt: TGTGCCACCAGCAGAGACAGAACGGGAAACACCATATATTTT
j_call: TRBJ1-2; v_call: TRBV7-2; d_call: NA; cdr3_length: 14; clone_size: NA; cdr3_aa: CASSSEPTNYGYTF; cdr3_nt: TGTGCCAGCAGCTCAGAGCCGACTAACTATGGCTACACCTTC